This T cell receptor beta chain was documented in a study of cytomegalovirus exposure and HLA in healthy donors. Overall study results and limits: Exclusion applied to some V segments, including TRBV6-2 and TRBV6-3, as they were indistinguishable.

With 60 Vbeta and 13 Jbeta primers, the PCR was carried out. The protocol was immunoSEQ multiplex PCR, while the TCRdb copy is restricted to in-frame clones and leaves out a portion. The sample lists about 200,000 clones, 75% to 80% occurring once. CDR1 is MGHDK, CDR2 SYGVNS, per germline. The CDR3 length is 18 residues. Between the trimmed V and J ends, which lost 2 bases and 0 bases, there was a span of 17 bases. Regarding this clone: Its matching antigen is unknown.

The sample consisted of PBMCs. The rearrangement uses TRBV25-1 and TRBJ2-1; possibly TRBD2 for D (6 bases). This TCR was sampled from a male donor in good health and CMV-seronegative. The CDR3 DNA is TGTGCCAGCAGTGAAGGGAGCCGGGACTCGAGCTCCTACAATGAGCAGTTCTTC. Translating it yields CASSEGSRDSSSYNEQFF.